This T cell receptor beta chain was sequenced in a study of T cells in Graves' hyperthyroidism and ophthalmopathy. This clonotype turned up a few times. CDR1 is MGHRA and CDR2 is YSYEKL in the germline V gene. This CDR3 contains 17 residues. The J segment lost 0 bases and the V segment lost 4 bases, leaving 5 bases of the junction unmatched. Researchers amplified the TCR beta CDR3 regions from RNA transcripts. With the HTBI primer set, the TCR CDR3 went through a first round of RT-PCR. TCRdb reprocessed the multiplex PCR reads with MiXCR, giving one entry per CDR3 protein. In the table there are roughly 570,000 distinct CDR3 sequences, around 46% of which are singletons.

The source of this sequence is a woman aged 18 to 35 with Graves' hyperthyroidism. V gene TRBV4-1 combines with J gene TRBJ1-4, with 10 bases lining up with TRBD1. The sample comprised peripheral blood or thyroid tissue (not recorded which). CDR3 DNA sequence: TGCGCCAGCAGCCCGTCCGGGACAGGGGCAACTAATGAAAAACTGTTTTTT. Its translation: CASSPSGTGATNEKLFF.